In its sample, the clone carrying this T cell receptor beta chain was seen once. Its antigen remains unidentified. The germline gene is not matched at one end of the junction; a read error may be the cause. cDNA specific to TCR beta was made from 500 ng of total RNA, with a constant-region primer employed for priming. Slightly modified ARM-PCR with three nested multiplex PCR rounds yielded TCR beta libraries. Both of the initial two PCR rounds ran for nine to eleven cycles and employed TRBV1-TRBV30 forward primers alongside a C-beta reverse primer. TCRdb reanalysed the multiplex PCR reads using MiXCR and keeps one entry per CDR3 protein. The table records hundreds of thousands of distinct CDR3 sequences, about 62% of them present only once. The authors took blood RNA from unsorted whole blood and also extracted germline DNA. CDR3 length: 14 amino acids. Germline CDR1 is SGHAT and CDR2 is FQNNGV. This specimen comes from a study of tumor-infiltrating lymphocytes in primary liver carcinoma.

Study-wide results and limits: Less overlap was seen in tumor-adjacent and tumor-blood pairs than in tumor region pairs.

V gene TRBV11-2 combines with J gene TRBJ2-5; possibly TRBD2 for D (5 bases). Sequencing was carried out using peripheral blood. The sequence was collected from a man between 35 and 55 years old with primary liver carcinoma and hepatitis B virus infection. The CDR3 DNA sequence: TGTACCAGCAGTCAAAGCGGCGGTCAAGAGACCCAGTACTTC. This sequence encodes CTSSQSGGQETQYF.